This T cell receptor (beta chain) was recovered during a study of technical replicates of blood from several donors. Sequenced by immunoSEQ multiplex PCR; TCRdb stores in-frame clones only, minus some. Here the sample spans about 70,000 clones, roughly 93% being singletons. The CDR3 runs to 16 residues. CDR1 and CDR2 from the germline V gene are SGHTA and FQGNSA. Trimming removed 5 bases from V and 4 bases from J, with 18 bases in between. This clonotype originated in a human donor in good health. This chain uses TRBV7-2 with TRBJ2-1; D possibly corresponds to TRBD2 (6 bases). The source material was T cells isolated from PBMCs. This chain's CDR3 is CASSPRGRDLYNEQFF. CDR3 nucleotide sequence: TGTGCCAGCAGCCCCAGAGGGCGGGACCTATACAATGAGCAGTTCTTC.